This TCR beta chain originates from a study of yellow fever vaccine responses in identical twins. Study-level findings and limits: Vaccine T cell responses of twins reportedly seemed partly convergent and partly personalized.

TCRdb fed the RT-PCR reads into MiXCR, producing one record per CDR3 protein. Here the sample spans roughly 6,900 distinct CDR3 sequences, roughly 84% being singletons. CDR1 and CDR2 from the germline V gene are MNHEY and SVGAGI. The V end lost 2 bases, the J end lost 4 bases, and 8 bases lay between the germline ends. The CDR3 is 13 residues long. As for this clonotype: Antigen specificity is unknown.

The chain recombines TRBV6-5 with TRBJ1-2, with D possibly TRBD1 on 5 matching bases. Specimen: T cells from blood (PBMCs), unsorted or a sorted subset (not recorded which), collected before or after yellow fever vaccination (not recorded which). This clonotype was obtained from a woman aged 18-35 years who received the yellow fever vaccine. Here the CDR3 reads CASSYKGPYGYTF. For the CDR3, the DNA is TGTGCCAGCAGTTACAAGGGGCCCTATGGCTACACCTTC.